The 32 T cell receptor beta chains below were found in one sample sequenced in a study of OX40 agonist ivuxolimab in advanced cancers. Libraries were prepared through the immunoSEQ multiplex PCR assay. As stored in TCRdb, this immuneACCESS dataset retains in-frame rearrangements with V and J assigned. A fraction of the clones does not appear; measured against another copy, unresolved V genes explain less than half of the discrepancy, and the remainder lacks a known reason. For this sample there are about 34,000 clones; about 80% appear just once. The ten largest account for roughly 20% of the sample. The material sequenced was CD4+ or CD8+ T cells sorted from blood, taken in a trial of the OX40 agonist ivuxolimab. These receptors originate from an adult with an advanced solid tumor such as melanoma, head and neck, liver or kidney cancer.

The rearrangement uses TRBV30 and TRBJ2-7, with D uncertain. Per the germline V gene, CDR1 is GTSNPN and CDR2 is SVGIG (reference sequence). V was cut by 2 bases and J by 2 bases, with 7 bases left in between. The CDR3 contains 12 residues. CDR3 DNA sequence: TGTGCCTGGAGTAGGGCAACCTACGAGCAGTACTTC. Its protein is CAWSRATYEQYF. Full variable domain (remainder filled in from reference TRBV30 and TRBJ2-7): SQTIHQWPATLVQPVGSPLSLECTVEGTSNPNLYWYRQAAGRGLQLLFYSVGIGQISSEVPQNLSASRPQDRQFILSSKKLLLSDSGFYLCAWSRATYEQYFGPGTRLTVT.

V usage is TRBV12-5 and J usage is TRBJ2-1; possible D gene TRBD2, 5 bases. The germline V gene has CDR1 LGHNT and CDR2 FRNRAP. This CDR3 is 17 amino acids long. V was shortened by 5 bases and J by 0 bases, with 17 bases between the two germline ends. CDR3 nucleotides: TGTGCTAGTGGTACCGACGTTCCGGCGGGCTCCTACAATGAGCAGTTCTTC. It translates to CASGTDVPAGSYNEQFF.

The chain employs TRBV4-2 and TRBJ2-7; the D gene could be TRBD1 or TRBD2 (5 bases each). V lost 4 bases and J 1 base, leaving 17 bases between the germline ends. CDR3 length: 16 amino acids. CDR1 is LGHNA and CDR2 is YNFKEQ in the germline V gene. The DNA of the CDR3 is TGTGCCAGCAGCCGCGCGGGTGGGGACGAGTCCTACGAGCAGTACTTC. Amino acid sequence: CASSRAGGDESYEQYF.

This sequence joins TRBV5-5 and TRBJ1-1, with a weak D call TRBD1 (6 bases). Germline loops: CDR1 SGHKS, CDR2 YYEKEE (reference sequence). CDR3 length: 15 residues. The V end was cut by 2 bases, the J end by 0 bases, with 11 bases between. CDR3: CASSFFGQLNTEAFF. DNA for the CDR3: TGTGCCAGCAGCTTTTTTGGACAGCTGAACACTGAAGCTTTCTTT.

V usage is TRBV30 and J usage is TRBJ2-6, with unresolved D. V was trimmed by 0 bases and J by 4 bases, leaving 7 bases between them. This CDR3 has 14 amino acids. CDR1 and CDR2 from the germline V gene are GTSNPN and SVGIG (reference sequence). CDR3 sequence (DNA): TGTGCCTGGAGTGTACTGGCAGGGGCCAACGTCCTGACTTTC. Its translation: CAWSVLAGANVLTF.

This chain links TRBV20-1 with TRBJ2-1; D gene unclear. V lost 3 bases and J lost 9, with 9 bases in between. CDR1 and CDR2 from the germline V gene are DFQATT and SNEGSKA (reference sequence). The length of the CDR3 is 11 residues. This CDR3 is CSARGVGEQFF. The CDR3 nucleotides read TGCAGTGCTAGGGGCGTCGGTGAGCAGTTCTTC.

The chain has TRBV7-2 and TRBJ2-1; 10 bases agree with TRBD1. V lost 5 bases to trimming and J lost 3 bases; unmatched junction nucleotides: 4. This CDR3 region has 15 residues. Germline V lookup: CDR1 SGHTA, CDR2 FQGNSA. The CDR3 sequence is CASSPGTGVYNEQFF. The DNA of the CDR3 is TGTGCCAGCAGCCCAGGGACAGGGGTCTACAATGAGCAGTTCTTC.

This chain joins TRBV30 and TRBJ1-2, with 8 bases identical to TRBD1. V dropped 2 bases and J dropped 3; count of bases not matched to a gene: 5. The CDR3 extends over 14 amino acids. Per germline, CDR1 GTSNPN and CDR2 SVGIG (reference sequence). The CDR3 DNA sequence: TGTGCCTGGAGTACCGGGACAGGCCACTATGGCTACACCTTC. Its translation is CAWSTGTGHYGYTF.

The V and J genes are TRBV27 and TRBJ2-2, with 11 bases lining up with TRBD1. Germline trimming cut 9 bases from V and 4 bases from J; bases unmatched to any gene: 4. Germline CDR1 is MNHEY and CDR2 is SMNVEV (reference sequence). The CDR3 loop spans 14 amino acids. CDR3 region: CASGQGAATGELFF. The CDR3 DNA is TGTGCCAGTGGACAGGGGGCTGCCACCGGGGAGCTGTTTTTT.

This clone was counted at least ten times. Other DNA sequences in this sample translate to the same CDR3. The chain has TRBV9 and TRBJ2-2; no clear D. The CDR3 is made up of 12 amino acids. The V and J ends lost 2 bases and 4 bases respectively, with 3 bases between them. Germline loops: CDR1 SGDLS, CDR2 YYNGEE. CDR3 amino acids: CASSVRTGELFF. CDR3 sequence (DNA): TGTGCCAGCAGCGTCCGCACCGGGGAGCTGTTTTTT.

V and J are TRBV6-5 and TRBJ1-6; no reliable D call. The CDR3 loop spans 14 amino acids. Looked up from germline, CDR1 is MNHEY and CDR2 is SVGAGI. V gave up 2 bases and J gave up 7 bases, with 9 bases separating them. The DNA for the CDR3 is TGTGCCAGCAGTTACGGAGGACGGAATTCACCCCTCCACTTT. Encoded protein: CASSYGGRNSPLHF.

The V and J genes are TRBV7-9 and TRBJ2-2; 12 bases fit TRBD1. Germline V gene lookup returns CDR1 SEHNR and CDR2 FQNEAQ (reference sequence). The CDR3 is 17 amino acids. The ends lost 5 bases at V and 4 bases at J; junction bases unmatched: 8. The CDR3 region has the DNA TGTGCCAGCAGCCCTGGGCCGGGACAGGGGGCCACCGGGGAGCTGTTTTTT. This sequence encodes CASSPGPGQGATGELFF.

This chain connects TRBV6-6 to TRBJ1-5; no firm D call. Germline CDR1 is MNHNY and CDR2 is SVGAGI (reference sequence). The CDR3 extends over 15 amino acids. Trimming took 2 bases from V and 4 from J, leaving 12 bases between them. The CDR3 nucleotides read TGTGCCAGCAGTTACATACGCCGGGTAAATCAGCCCCAGCATTTT. It is translated as CASSYIRRVNQPQHF.

As regards this clone: Other nucleotide sequences in the sample specify the same CDR3. CDR3 bases: TGTGCCAGCAGCTTTGGGGCAGGACAGCCCCAGCATTTT. It yields the protein CASSFGAGQPQHF. This chain uses TRBV27 with TRBJ1-5, with a possible D match to TRBD1 (5 bases). The V gene lost 6 bases and the J gene lost 7 bases, with 13 bases spanning the gap. In germline, CDR1 is MNHEY, CDR2 SMNVEV (reference sequence). The CDR3 length is 13 residues.

This CDR3 is CASREVPSGTENGYTF. CDR3 DNA: TGTGCCAGTAGAGAGGTCCCATCCGGGACGGAAAATGGCTACACCTTC. V is TRBV19 and J is TRBJ1-2; the D gene is possibly TRBD1 (5 bases). The CDR3 runs 16 residues. Germline assignment: CDR1 LNHDA and CDR2 SQIVND (reference sequence). V lost 6 bases and J lost 6, with 23 bases in between.

This clone has more than one count but fewer than ten. The V gene is TRBV30, the J gene TRBJ1-2; 7 bases line up with TRBD1. Germline V gene lookup returns CDR1 GTSNPN and CDR2 SVGIG (reference sequence). This CDR3 region has 17 residues. The V gene end was trimmed by 7 bases and the J gene end by 1 base; junction bases not matched to a gene: 18. CDR3 DNA: TGTGCCTCAACGCCGGGCCGGGACAGACCTATTAACTATGGCTACACCTTC. Translated: CASTPGRDRPINYGYTF.

The CDR3 reads CASEPGTANTGELFF. The DNA for the CDR3 is TGTGCCAGCGAGCCCGGGACAGCGAACACCGGGGAGCTGTTTTTT. The chain recombines TRBV5-4 with TRBJ2-2; the match to TRBD1 covers 7 bases. The V and J ends lost 7 bases and 0 bases, in that order; junction bases with no gene match: 6. The CDR3 length is 15 residues. Per the germline V gene, CDR1 is SGHNT and CDR2 is YYREEE (reference sequence).

V usage is TRBV19 and J usage is TRBJ2-1; D is unresolved. This CDR3 has 10 amino acids. V lost 6 bases and J 15 bases, leaving 12 bases between the germline ends. CDR1 LNHDA and CDR2 SQIVND come from the germline V gene (reference sequence). The CDR3 DNA reads as TGTGCCAGTAGCCCCGCCGGGCGGTTCTTC. Its translation is CASSPAGRFF.

This clone showed up just once. The rearrangement uses TRBV7-6 and TRBJ1-6; 10 positions match TRBD1. CDR1 is SGHVS and CDR2 is FNYEAQ in the germline V gene. V dropped 5 bases and J dropped 10; count of bases not matched to a gene: 11. This CDR3 contains 16 residues. CDR3 protein: CASSLSPGTGVSPLHF. The DNA of the CDR3 is TGTGCCAGCAGCCTTAGCCCCGGGACAGGGGTCTCACCCCTCCACTTT. Using reference TRBV7-6 and TRBJ1-6 for the parts outside the CDR3, the full variable domain is GAGVSQSPRYKVTKRGQDVALRCDPISGHVSLYWYRQALGQGPEFLTYFNYEAQQDKSGLPNDRFSAERPEGSISTLTIQRTEQRDSAMYRCASSLSPGTGVSPLHFGNGTRLTVT.

V is TRBV27 and J is TRBJ1-5; D gene unclear. This CDR3 is built from 16 residues. Germline CDR1 MNHEY, CDR2 SMNVEV (reference sequence). The V and J ends lost 1 base and 1 base respectively, with 11 bases between them. CDR3 nucleotide sequence: TGTGCCAGCAGTTTATTCGCAGGAAGGAGCAATCAGCCCCAGCATTTT. It codes for CASSLFAGRSNQPQHF.

V usage is TRBV6-1 and J usage is TRBJ1-2; maybe TRBD1 (6 bases). CDR1 and CDR2 from the germline V gene are MNHNS and SASEGT. CDR3 length: 14 residues. V gave up 5 bases and J gave up 3 bases, with 13 bases separating them. Here the CDR3 reads CASSYSGGHYGYTF. CDR3 coding DNA: TGTGCCAGCAGTTATTCCGGGGGCCACTATGGCTACACCTTC.

In regard to this clone: The sample contains more than one DNA sequence encoding this CDR3. The V gene is TRBV2, the J gene TRBJ2-2; D is perhaps TRBD2 (5 bases). The V and J ends lost 9 bases and 4 bases respectively, with 12 bases between them. There are 13 residues in the CDR3. From germline, CDR1 is SNHLY and CDR2 FYNNEI. The CDR3 is CARVVGSTGELFF. The CDR3 coding sequence is TGTGCCAGGGTAGTGGGGAGCACCGGGGAGCTGTTTTTT.

V and J are TRBV4-1 and TRBJ2-2, with 7 bases aligning to TRBD2. J gave up 6 bases and V 4 bases, and 5 bases lay outside the gene matches. Germline V lookup: CDR1 MGHRA, CDR2 YSYEKL. The CDR3 totals 14 residues. CDR3: CASSLYGRAGELFF. The DNA of the CDR3 is TGCGCCAGCAGCCTCTATGGGAGGGCCGGGGAGCTGTTTTTT.

The chain recombines TRBV5-1 with TRBJ2-7; possibly TRBD1 or TRBD2 for D (5 bases each). V was trimmed by 0 bases and J by 0 bases, leaving 19 bases between them. Germline loops: CDR1 SGHRS, CDR2 YFSETQ. The CDR3 spans 18 residues. The CDR3 loop is CASSLDLGASHDSYEQYF. As DNA, the CDR3 is TGCGCCAGCAGCTTGGATCTTGGGGCTAGCCACGACTCCTACGAGCAGTACTTC. Full variable domain (rest looked up from reference TRBV5-1 and TRBJ2-7): KAGVTQTPRYLIKTRGQQVTLSCSPISGHRSVSWYQQTPGQGLQFLFEYFSETQRNKGNFPGRFSGRQFSNSRSEMNVSTLELGDSALYLCASSLDLGASHDSYEQYFGPGTRLTVT.

Regarding this clone: Other DNA sequences from this sample encode an identical CDR3 as well. The genes are TRBV2 and TRBJ1-1; D is possibly TRBD1 (6 bases). The germline V gene has CDR1 SNHLY and CDR2 FYNNEI. This CDR3 is 14 amino acids long. V lost 2 bases and J 3 bases, leaving 10 bases between the germline ends. The CDR3 region is CASSEIGGDTEAFF. The CDR3 nucleotides read TGTGCCAGCAGTGAAATAGGGGGGGACACTGAAGCTTTCTTT.

CDR3 DNA: TGCAGCGTTGACGACGGCCCCTACGAGCAGTACTTC. Amino acids: CSVDDGPYEQYF. The V gene is TRBV29-1, the J gene TRBJ2-7; no firm D call. V lost 3 bases, J lost 2 bases, and 8 bases lay in between. Germline-derived CDR1 and CDR2 are SQVTM and ANQGSEA. The CDR3 is 12 residues long.

The chain recombines TRBV18 with TRBJ2-7; D is perhaps TRBD1 (6 bases). The CDR3 has 15 residues. Trimming stripped 1 base from V and 3 bases from J, with 13 bases between. Germline V gene sequence: CDR1 KGHSH, CDR2 LQKENI. Here the CDR3 reads CASSPQDRPNYEQYF. CDR3 sequence (DNA): TGTGCCAGCTCACCACAAGACAGGCCAAACTACGAGCAGTACTTC.

The J gene is TRBJ2-7, the V gene TRBV5-4; possibly TRBD2 for D (7 bases). Germline loops: CDR1 SGHNT, CDR2 YYREEE (reference sequence). Trimming took off 1 base at V and 4 bases at J, with 12 bases between the two ends. The CDR3 length is 14 residues. CDR3 in DNA: TGTGCCAGCAGCTTGTGGGGGGGCATTTACGAGCAGTACTTC. Translated, it gives CASSLWGGIYEQYF.

This clone is a singleton in its sample. The chain joins TRBV5-1 to TRBJ2-5; 9 nucleotides agree with TRBD1. Germline V CDR1 and CDR2: SGHRS, YFSETQ. Trimming at V came to 3 bases and at J to 0 bases, leaving 6 bases not matched to a gene. The CDR3 extends over 16 amino acids. The CDR3 DNA reads TGCGCCAGCAGCTCCGCCGGGACAGGGTACCAAGAGACCCAGTACTTC. It encodes CASSSAGTGYQETQYF.

The rearrangement joins TRBV7-9 to TRBJ2-5, with 9 bases aligning to TRBD2. The V and J ends lost 3 bases and 5 bases, in that order; junction bases with no gene match: 10. CDR1 is SEHNR, CDR2 FQNEAQ, per germline (reference sequence). The CDR3 consists of 16 residues. The CDR3 DNA is TGTGCCAGCAGCTTGTCCCGCGGGGGGGCTGGGGAGACCCAGTACTTC. This encodes CASSLSRGGAGETQYF.

This rearrangement joins TRBV4-1 to TRBJ2-7, with D possibly being TRBD1 (5 bases). V was cut by 1 base and J by 1 base, with 14 bases left in between. This CDR3 has 16 residues. The germline CDR1 and CDR2 sequences are MGHRA and YSYEKL. The CDR3 loop is CASSQGTPSLSYEQYF. DNA for the CDR3: TGCGCCAGCAGCCAAGGGACACCGTCGTTATCCTACGAGCAGTACTTC.

The rearrangement joins TRBV7-9 to TRBJ1-1; possible D gene TRBD1, 5 bases. This CDR3 contains 13 residues. Germline CDR1 SEHNR, CDR2 FQNEAQ (reference sequence). Trimming took off 3 bases at V and 3 bases at J, with 8 bases between the two ends. DNA of the CDR3: TGTGCCAGCAGCTTGCCGGGGGACACTGAAGCTTTCTTT. It encodes CASSLPGDTEAFF.